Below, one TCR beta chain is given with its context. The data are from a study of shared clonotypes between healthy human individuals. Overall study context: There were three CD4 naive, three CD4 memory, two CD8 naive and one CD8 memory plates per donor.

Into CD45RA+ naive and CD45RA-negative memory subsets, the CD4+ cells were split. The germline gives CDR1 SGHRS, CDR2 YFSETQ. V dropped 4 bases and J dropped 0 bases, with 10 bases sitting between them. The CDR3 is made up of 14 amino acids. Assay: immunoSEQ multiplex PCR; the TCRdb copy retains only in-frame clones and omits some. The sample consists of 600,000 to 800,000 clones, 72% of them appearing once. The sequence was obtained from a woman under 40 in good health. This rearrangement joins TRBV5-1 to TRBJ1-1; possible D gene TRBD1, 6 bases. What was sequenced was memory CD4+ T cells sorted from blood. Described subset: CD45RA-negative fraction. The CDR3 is CASSPGDMNTEAFF. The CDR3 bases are TGCGCCAGCAGCCCAGGGGATATGAACACTGAAGCTTTCTTT.